A selection of T cell receptor beta chains follows, all from one sample in a study of CD8 T cells in ankylosing spondylitis. TCRdb reanalysed the 5' RACE reads using MiXCR and keeps one entry per CDR3 protein. The sample gives 150,000 to 250,000 distinct CDR3 sequences, about 13% of which show up once; about 15% is in the top ten. Sample: blood, either unsorted or a sorted T cell fraction (not recorded which). These receptors all stem from a male donor with ankylosing spondylitis or in good health (not recorded which). The CDR3 runs from the conserved cysteine through the conserved F or W. Fields, in order: D gene, clone size, J gene, V gene, CDR3 protein, CDR3 DNA. The D gene is left open where the match is weak. Some rows have no size entry. The others give once, few or many, or a class for an expanded clone.

TRBD1 | NA | TRBJ2-3 | TRBV24-1 | CATSDYPGQGPATDTQYF | TGTGCCACCAGTGATTATCCGGGACAGGGGCCGGCCACAGATACGCAGTATTTT
TRBD2 | few | TRBJ2-1 | TRBV3-1 | CASSSTSRGALNNEQFF | TGTGCCAGCAGCTCCACCTCGCGGGGGGCCCTAAACAATGAGCAGTTCTTC
NA | NA | TRBJ1-2 | TRBV6-6 | CASSTLFTGQDYGYTF | TGTGCCAGCAGCACACTTTTCACCGGACAAGACTATGGCTACACCTTC
NA | many | TRBJ1-4 | TRBV12-3/TRBV12-4 | CASSLDGPEKLFF | TGTGCCAGCAGCCTAGACGGGCCCGAAAAACTGTTTTTT
TRBD1 | NA | TRBJ2-3 | TRBV6-5 | CASSSGTGGNTDTQYF | TGTGCCAGCAGTTCCGGGACAGGGGGCAACACAGATACGCAGTATTTT
NA | NA | TRBJ2-7 | TRBV12-3/TRBV12-4 | CASSFVYGGEQYF | TGTGCCAGCAGTTTCGTCTACGGAGGCGAGCAGTACTTC
NA | NA | TRBJ2-6 | TRBV5-1 | CASSLAPSGANVLTF | TGCGCCAGCAGCTTGGCACCCTCTGGGGCCAACGTCCTGACTTTC
NA | few | TRBJ2-1 | TRBV5-1 | CASRPERTRYNEQFF | TGCGCCAGCAGACCCGAGCGGACCCGGTATAATGAGCAGTTCTTC
NA | many | TRBJ2-7 | TRBV10-2 | CASRPPDGNEQYF | TGCGCCAGCAGGCCCCCCGACGGCAACGAGCAGTACTTC
NA | few | TRBJ2-5 | TRBV7-9 | CASRRNQYQETQYF | TGTGCCAGCAGACGCAATCAGTACCAAGAGACCCAGTACTTC
TRBD1 | NA | TRBJ1-2 | TRBV12-3/TRBV12-4 | CASVDRGPNYGYTF | TGTGCCAGTGTGGACAGGGGGCCCAACTATGGCTACACCTTC
NA | NA | TRBJ2-7 | TRBV12-3/TRBV12-4 | CASSTGTLYEQYF | TGTGCCAGCAGTACCGGGACACTCTACGAGCAGTACTTC
TRBD1 | NA | TRBJ2-6 | TRBV6-2/TRBV6-3 | CASSYSGTGARWLSGANVLTF | TGTGCCAGCAGTTACTCGGGGACAGGGGCGCGTTGGCTGTCTGGGGCCAACGTCCTGACTTTC
TRBD2 | NA | TRBJ2-1 | TRBV11-1 | CASSPGRLAALAYNEQFF | TGTGCCAGCAGTCCCGGGAGGCTAGCGGCCCTGGCCTACAATGAGCAGTTCTTC
NA | few | TRBJ1-2 | TRBV20-1 | CSARILGENYGYTF | TGCAGTGCTAGAATTCTGGGGGAGAACTATGGCTACACCTTC
NA | few | TRBJ2-2 | TRBV12-3/TRBV12-4 | CASSSLIGELFF | TGTGCCAGCAGTTCCCTGATCGGGGAGCTGTTTTTT